This record covers a single T cell receptor (beta chain). The treatment denotes: oral pan-JAK inhibitor, 5-10 mg twice daily. This record comes from a study of CD8+ T cells in alopecia areata. After isolation, RNA underwent reverse transcription to generate cDNA as the sequencing template. The data were produced by immunoSEQ multiplex PCR, yet TCRdb's version contains in-frame clones alone and is incomplete. This sample yields approximately 200,000 clones, of which roughly three fifths are seen a single time; approximately 0.63% belongs to the top ten. The J segment lost 6 bases and the V segment lost 1 base, leaving 2 bases of the junction unmatched. The germline CDR1 and CDR2 sequences are SEHNR and FQNEAQ (reference sequence). This CDR3 has 13 amino acids.

This clonotype was sampled from a human donor with alopecia areata. The chain recombines TRBV7-9 with TRBJ2-5; 7 bases fit TRBD1. The sample in question was CD4+ T cells sorted from blood, obtained at week 4, from a patient treated with tofacitinib. The CDR3 bases are TGTGCCAGCAGCTTAGGGACAGGAAAGACCCAGTACTTC. Amino acid sequence: CASSLGTGKTQYF.